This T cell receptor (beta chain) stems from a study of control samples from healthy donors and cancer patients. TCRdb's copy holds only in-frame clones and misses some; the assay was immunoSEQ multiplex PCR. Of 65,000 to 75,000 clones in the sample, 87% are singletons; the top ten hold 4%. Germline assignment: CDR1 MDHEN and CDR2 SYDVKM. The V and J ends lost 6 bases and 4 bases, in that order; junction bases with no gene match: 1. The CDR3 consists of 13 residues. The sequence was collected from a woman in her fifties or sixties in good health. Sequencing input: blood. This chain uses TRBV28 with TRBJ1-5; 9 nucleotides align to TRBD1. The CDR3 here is CASRGQGNQPQHF. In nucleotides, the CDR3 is TGTGCCAGCAGAGGACAGGGGAATCAGCCCCAGCATTTT.